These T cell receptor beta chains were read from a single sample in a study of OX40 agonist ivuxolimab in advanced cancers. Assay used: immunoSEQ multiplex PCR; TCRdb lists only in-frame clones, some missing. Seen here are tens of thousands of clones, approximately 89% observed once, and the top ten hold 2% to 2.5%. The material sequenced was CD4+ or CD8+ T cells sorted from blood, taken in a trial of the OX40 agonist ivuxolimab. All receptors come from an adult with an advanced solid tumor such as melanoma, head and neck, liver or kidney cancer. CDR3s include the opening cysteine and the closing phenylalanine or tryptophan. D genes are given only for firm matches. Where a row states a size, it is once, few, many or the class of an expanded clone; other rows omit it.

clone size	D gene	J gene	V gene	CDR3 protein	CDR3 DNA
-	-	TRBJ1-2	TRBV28	CASSFPQDGAYGYTF	TGTGCCAGCAGTTTTCCGCAGGATGGGGCCTATGGCTACACCTTC
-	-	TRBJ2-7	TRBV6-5	CASSYRRDSYEQYF	TGTGCCAGCAGTTACCGGAGGGACAGTTACGAGCAGTACTTC
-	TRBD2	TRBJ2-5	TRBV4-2	CASSQRGGRETQYF	TGTGCCAGCAGCCAACGGGGGGGCCGAGAGACCCAGTACTTC
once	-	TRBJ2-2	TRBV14	CASSQASRQGTTGELFF	TGTGCCAGCAGCCAAGCTTCGAGGCAGGGGACCACCGGGGAGCTGTTTTTT
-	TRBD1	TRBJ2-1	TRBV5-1	CATQAGTASPGEQFF	TGCGCCACCCAGGCCGGGACAGCCAGCCCGGGTGAGCAGTTCTTC
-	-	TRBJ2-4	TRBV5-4	CASSPTSDAKNIQYF	TGTGCCAGCAGCCCCACGTCGGATGCCAAAAACATTCAGTACTTC
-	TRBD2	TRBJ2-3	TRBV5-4	CASSLALGLAGGGSTDTQYF	TGTGCCAGCAGCTTGGCCTTAGGACTAGCGGGAGGGGGGAGCACAGATACGCAGTATTTT
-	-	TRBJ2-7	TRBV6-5	CASSRASDPSYEQYF	TGTGCCAGCAGTCGGGCTAGCGATCCGTCCTACGAGCAGTACTTC
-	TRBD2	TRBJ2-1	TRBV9	CASSVTGGLAGAIEQFF	TGTGCCAGCAGCGTGACAGGGGGACTAGCGGGAGCAATTGAGCAGTTCTTC
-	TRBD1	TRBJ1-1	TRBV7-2	CASSPRQGMNTEAFF	TGTGCCAGCAGCCCCCGACAGGGGATGAACACTGAAGCTTTCTTT
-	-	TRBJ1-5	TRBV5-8	CASSLEGYSNQPQHF	TGTGCCAGCAGCTTGGAGGGGTATAGCAATCAGCCCCAGCATTTT
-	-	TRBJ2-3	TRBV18	CASSPPGTDTQYF	TGTGCCAGCTCACCACCGGGTACTGATACGCAGTATTTT
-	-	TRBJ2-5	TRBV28	CASSLIKRAQYF	TGTGCCAGCAGTTTAATAAAGAGGGCCCAGTACTTC
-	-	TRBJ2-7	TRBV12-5	CASVLSYEQYF	TGTGCTAGTGTTCTATCCTACGAGCAGTACTTC
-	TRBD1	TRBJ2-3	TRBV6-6	CASSSRTGSSTDTQYF	TGTGCCAGCAGTTCGCGGACAGGCTCGAGCACAGATACGCAGTATTTT